Below, 25 T cell receptor beta chains from the same sample are listed, as sequenced in a study of blood T cell repertoires in COVID-19. Clones were read by immunoSEQ multiplex PCR, and TCRdb kept only the in-frame ones, dropping some. The data show under 300,000 clones, 75% to 90% seen once. Sequencing was done on a sample of peripheral blood. Source of these receptors: an older woman with active or convalescent COVID-19.

The genes are TRBV4-1 and TRBJ1-2; no definite D call. The CDR3 consists of 14 residues. V was clipped by 2 bases and J by 0 bases, with 7 bases between them. Germline values: CDR1 MGHRA, CDR2 YSYEKL. The CDR3 coding sequence is TGCGCCAGCAGCCAATTCCAGTCTAACTATGGCTACACCTTC. Protein sequence: CASSQFQSNYGYTF.

The genes are TRBV2 and TRBJ2-1; tentative D call: TRBD1 (6 bases). Germline assignment: CDR1 SNHLY and CDR2 FYNNEI. The CDR3 extends over 15 amino acids. V was clipped by 5 bases and J by 1 base, with 12 bases between them. CDR3 nucleotide sequence: TGTGCCAGCAGTAGAGCAGGGGTATCCTACAATGAGCAGTTCTTC. Its protein is CASSRAGVSYNEQFF.

The V and J genes are TRBV19 and TRBJ1-2; D remains unclear. Trimming left V 1 base short and J 2 bases short, with 8 bases between. The CDR3 is made up of 14 amino acids. Looked up from germline, CDR1 is LNHDA and CDR2 is SQIVND (reference sequence). CDR3 DNA: TGTGCCAGTAGTATAGTAGTGAACAACTATGGCTACACCTTC. Translating gives CASSIVVNNYGYTF.

The chain is built from TRBV29-1 and TRBJ1-2; D not resolved. The CDR3 has 10 amino acids. CDR1 is SQVTM, CDR2 ANQGSEA, per germline. The germline V and J ends were trimmed by 4 bases and 8 bases, with 8 bases remaining between them. The DNA of the CDR3 is TGCAGCGTTGTGGAACAGGGCTACACCTTC. It specifies CSVVEQGYTF. Full variable domain (missing parts from reference TRBV29-1 and TRBJ1-2): SAVISQKPSRDICQRGTSLTIQCQVDSQVTMMFWYRQQPGQSLTLIATANQGSEATYESGFVIDKFPISRPNLTFSTLTVSNMSPEDSSIYLCSVVEQGYTFGSGTRLTVV.

The CDR3 coding sequence is TGTGCCAGCAGCAAAGCGCTCCTTTTATCAGCGGAAATAGGTCCCGGGGAGCTGTTTTTT. It yields the protein CASSKALLLSAEIGPGELFF. This chain joins TRBV21-1 and TRBJ2-2; no check of the table's D call, TRBD2, against the DNA was made. TRBV21-1 is tagged as a pseudogene. There are 20 residues in the CDR3.

V and J are TRBV30 and TRBJ1-2, with 10 bases that match TRBD1. With 4 bases clipped from V and 3 bases from J, the junction kept 5 bases outside the gene matches. This CDR3 comprises 14 residues. Germline CDR1 reads GTSNPN; CDR2 reads SVGIG (reference sequence). The CDR3 is CAWTPTGGDYGYTF. In DNA, the CDR3 is TGTGCCTGGACCCCGACAGGGGGCGACTATGGCTACACCTTC.

The V gene is TRBV29-1, the J gene TRBJ1-1; D possibly corresponds to TRBD1 (6 bases). V was shortened by 6 bases and J by 1 base, with 6 bases between the two germline ends. This CDR3 region has 11 residues. Germline CDR1 reads SQVTM; CDR2 reads ANQGSEA. CDR3 in amino acids: CSVDRNTEAFF. DNA for the CDR3: TGCAGCGTGGACAGGAACACTGAAGCTTTCTTT.

Regarding this clone: Other DNA sequences within the sample encode an identical CDR3. This chain links TRBV10-3 with TRBJ1-2; D uncertain. Germline CDR1 and CDR2: ENHRY and SYGVKD. The CDR3 has 13 residues. Trimming removed 2 bases from V and 3 bases from J, with 7 bases in between. The CDR3 bases are TGTGCCATCAGTGAGGAGGGAGACTATGGCTACACCTTC. This encodes CAISEEGDYGYTF.

The V and J genes are TRBV19 and TRBJ1-5, with 9 bases identical to TRBD1. V shed 6 bases and J 6 bases; nucleotides not matched to a gene: 9. Per the germline V gene, CDR1 is LNHDA and CDR2 is SQIVND (reference sequence). The CDR3 runs 15 residues. The CDR3 here is CASRDGTGKFQPQHF. The CDR3 DNA follows: TGTGCCAGTAGGGATGGGACAGGGAAGTTTCAGCCCCAGCATTTT. The full variable domain, completed using reference TRBV19 and TRBJ1-5, is DGGITQSPKYLFRKEGQNVTLSCEQNLNHDAMYWYRQDPGQGLRLIYYSQIVNDFQKGDIAEGYSVSREKKESFPLTVTSAQKNPTAFYLCASRDGTGKFQPQHFGDGTRLSIL.

V gene TRBV7-2 combines with J gene TRBJ1-5; maybe TRBD1 (5 bases). V was pared by 2 bases and J by 0 bases, with 8 bases between. Germline assignment: CDR1 SGHTA and CDR2 FQGNSA. The CDR3 covers 15 residues. CDR3 loop: CASSLQGYSNQPQHF. The DNA for the CDR3 is TGTGCCAGCAGCTTACAGGGTTATAGCAATCAGCCCCAGCATTTT.

CDR3 DNA sequence: TGTGCCAGCAGCTTAGGCACCATCCCAGCTAATGAAAAACTGTTTTTT. Its translation is CASSLGTIPANEKLFF. The chain has TRBV7-9 and TRBJ1-4; D is ambiguous. The CDR3 totals 16 residues. Between the trimmed V and J ends, which lost 1 base and 3 bases, there was a span of 12 bases. Germline CDR1 and CDR2: SEHNR and FQNEAQ (reference sequence).

This chain links TRBV4-1 with TRBJ1-6; 8 bases map to TRBD1. The length of the CDR3 is 16 residues. Germline V gene sequence: CDR1 MGHRA, CDR2 YSYEKL. V was clipped by 5 bases and J by 8 bases; unmatched bases: 11. As DNA, the CDR3 is TGCGCCAGCAGCTCGACCCGGGACAGGTTTTATTCACCCCTCCACTTT. Its protein product is CASSSTRDRFYSPLHF.

This clone was observed once. V is TRBV5-1 and J is TRBJ2-1; TRBD2 matches at 7 bases. The germline V gene encodes CDR1 SGHRS and CDR2 YFSETQ. J lost 4 bases, V lost 0 bases, and 1 base had no gene match. CDR3 length: 14 amino acids. The CDR3 region is CASSLDGGYNEQFF. The CDR3 DNA sequence: TGCGCCAGCAGCTTGGACGGGGGGTACAATGAGCAGTTCTTC.

The V and J genes are TRBV10-3 and TRBJ1-1; D is unclear. With 7 bases removed from V and 1 base from J, the gap between germline ends came to 10 bases. This CDR3 contains 13 residues. The germline V gene encodes CDR1 ENHRY and CDR2 SYGVKD. The CDR3 is CAITPTENTEAFF. The CDR3 bases are TGTGCCATCACCCCTACAGAGAACACTGAAGCTTTCTTT.

The chain is built from TRBV30 and TRBJ1-6, with 7 positions matching TRBD1. The V and J ends lost 4 bases and 6 bases, in that order; junction bases with no gene match: 15. The CDR3 runs to 17 residues. From germline, CDR1 is GTSNPN and CDR2 SVGIG (reference sequence). CDR3 DNA: TGTGCCTGGAACCCCCTCTCCCCCGGGACAGCTAATTCACCCCTCCACTTT. Its translation is CAWNPLSPGTANSPLHF. Combining the CDR3 with reference TRBV30 and TRBJ1-6 gives the whole variable domain SQTIHQWPATLVQPVGSPLSLECTVEGTSNPNLYWYRQAAGRGLQLLFYSVGIGQISSEVPQNLSASRPQDRQFILSSKKLLLSDSGFYLCAWNPLSPGTANSPLHFGNGTRLTVT.

J is TRBJ1-2 and V is TRBV5-4, with 10 bases fitting TRBD1. Germline V CDR1 and CDR2: SGHNT, YYREEE (reference sequence). This CDR3 is built from 15 residues. J lost 4 bases, V lost 1 base, and 4 bases had no gene match. This chain's CDR3 is CASSLRTGGPYGYTF. For the CDR3, the DNA is TGTGCCAGCAGCTTGAGGACAGGGGGGCCCTATGGCTACACCTTC.

This clone was detected once. The CDR3 DNA is TGTGCCAGCAGTTTCAGGCCTAGCGGGGGTGCAGATACGCAGTATTTT. Its protein is CASSFRPSGGADTQYF. The V gene is TRBV27, the J gene TRBJ2-3; 10 bases are a match to TRBD2. The J segment lost 4 bases and the V segment lost 3 bases, leaving 7 bases of the junction unmatched. Germline V CDR1 and CDR2: MNHEY, SMNVEV (reference sequence). The CDR3 totals 16 residues.

The chain couples TRBV19 to TRBJ1-5; the match to TRBD1 covers 8 bases. With V trimmed by 4 bases and J by 2 bases, 4 bases remained unmatched. CDR1 is LNHDA and CDR2 is SQIVND in the germline V gene (reference sequence). The CDR3 is made up of 15 amino acids. The CDR3 protein is CASSTPGGGNQPQHF. The CDR3, as DNA: TGTGCCAGTAGTACCCCAGGGGGCGGCAATCAGCCCCAGCATTTT.

The rearrangement links TRBV15 to TRBJ1-5; D unresolved. There are 15 residues in the CDR3. Germline values: CDR1 LNHNV, CDR2 YYDKDF (reference sequence). Deletions cut 0 bases from V and 4 bases from J, with 10 bases between. The CDR3 bases are TGTGCCACCAGCAGAGAGGGCTCAGGAAATCAGCCCCAGCATTTT. Amino acids: CATSREGSGNQPQHF.

The gene calls are TRBV5-4 and TRBJ2-5; 15 positions match TRBD2. J gave up 5 bases and V 4 bases, and 6 bases lay outside the gene matches. The CDR3 length is 16 residues. Germline V gene sequence: CDR1 SGHNT, CDR2 YYREEE (reference sequence). CDR3 sequence (DNA): TGTGCCAGCAGCCCCGGACTAGCGGGGGGGCGGGAGACCCAGTACTTC. It encodes CASSPGLAGGRETQYF.

V and J are TRBV27 and TRBJ1-2; TRBD1 might be the D (6 bases). The CDR3 runs to 13 residues. The germline V gene encodes CDR1 MNHEY and CDR2 SMNVEV (reference sequence). Trimming shortened V by 2 bases and J by 8 bases, and 12 bases separated the two germline ends. CDR3 residues: CASSLRGRGGYTF. DNA of the CDR3: TGTGCCAGCAGTTTACGGGGTAGGGGGGGCTACACCTTC.

This clone showed up just once. This chain uses TRBV7-2 with TRBJ1-3; the D gene is possibly TRBD1 (5 bases). The V end lost 2 bases, the J end lost 4 bases, and 12 bases lay between the germline ends. CDR1 is SGHTA and CDR2 is FQGNSA in the germline V gene. The CDR3 covers 15 residues. The CDR3 DNA follows: TGTGCCAGCAGCTTAACGGGGGAACAAGGAAACACCATATATTTT. This sequence encodes CASSLTGEQGNTIYF.

The rearrangement uses TRBV5-8 and TRBJ1-5; D not resolved. Trimming took 0 bases from V and 8 from J, leaving 6 bases between them. CDR1 and CDR2 from the germline V gene are SGHTS and YDEGEE. CDR3 size: 12 residues. The CDR3 region has the DNA TGTGCCAGCAGCTTGGTCCTTAAGCCCCAGCATTTT. It encodes CASSLVLKPQHF.

The chain is built from TRBV7-9 and TRBJ2-3, with D possibly TRBD2 on 6 matching bases. The CDR3 runs 17 residues. Germline V gene sequence: CDR1 SEHNR, CDR2 FQNEAQ (reference sequence). V was cut by 1 base and J by 3 bases, with 17 bases left in between. The CDR3 sequence: CASSLGAASGWTDTQYF. Written as DNA, the CDR3 is TGTGCCAGCAGCTTAGGGGCTGCCAGCGGGTGGACAGATACGCAGTATTTT.

The chain recombines TRBV19 with TRBJ2-5; 7 nucleotides agree with TRBD2. V dropped 3 bases and J dropped 5; count of bases not matched to a gene: 12. CDR1 and CDR2 from the germline V gene are LNHDA and SQIVND (reference sequence). This CDR3 contains 16 residues. Here the CDR3 DNA reads TGTGCCAGTAGTATGGCCGCTTTGGGGGGGTGGGAGACCCAGTACTTC. This codes for CASSMAALGGWETQYF.